This entry features one T cell receptor (beta chain) sequence. The target of this receptor is not known. Base-call qualities are not available, and no considerably larger clone is one nucleotide away. Interpreted using the paper, the time point label stands for: about 4 weeks on oral tofacitinib. Read against the paper, the sample's treatment or condition label means: oral pan-JAK inhibitor, 5-10 mg twice daily. Lesional scalp punch biopsies and peripheral blood were obtained from alopecia areata patients. PBMCs were isolated by density centrifugation and stained for CD3, CD4 and CD8, and CD4+ and CD8+ T cells were sorted on a FACSAria. Library construction relied on the immunoSEQ multiplex PCR assay. For TCR sequencing, RNA was extracted from every sample and reverse transcribed into cDNA to serve as template. First-strand cDNA was synthesized with SuperScript III using a 2:1 mix of oligo-dT and random hexamers. A synthetic immune receptor repertoire was used to measure amplification bias, and any remaining bias was corrected computationally. In the paper's pipeline: Raw reads were preprocessed to remove errors, and CDR3 was defined by IMGT conventions from the conserved cysteine to phenylalanine. To get clonality, Shannon entropy was normalized by log2 of the number of productive unique TCRs and the result was subtracted from 1. Whether each scalp clone was CD4 or CD8 was inferred by checking scalp TCRbeta sequences against the CD4 and CD8 repertoires from sorted blood. TCRdb retrieved this table from immuneACCESS and kept in-frame rearrangements only. Not all clones are present; in checked studies, unresolved V genes account for under half, and no reason is known for the remainder. The DNA gave D and trimming, while V, J and clone size come from that table. The sample records 150,000 to 200,000 clones, roughly 65% of which are singletons. The leading ten clones occupy about 0.94% of the sample.

These data belong to a study of CD8+ T cells in alopecia areata (dated by TCRdb to the late 2010s). Background for the entire study: The treated patients took part in an open-label pilot trial in which moderate-to-severe alopecia areata was treated with oral tofacitinib at 5 to 10 mg twice daily. RNA came from the PAXgene miRNA kit for fixed scalp, the miRNeasy kit for PBMCs, and the RNeasy kit for mouse skin. Patients on tofacitinib were biopsied at baseline and after 4 and 24 weeks of treatment, and several of the patients also had a later scalp biopsy. TCRbeta CDR3 regions were amplified by immunoSEQ multiplex PCR with 35 Vbeta forward and 13 Jbeta reverse primers. In treated patients, disease severity was measured using the SALT score, which gives the percentage of scalp surface area affected. The study used high-throughput TCRbeta sequencing to examine T cell clonal expansion in alopecia areata, in both the C3H/HeJ mouse model and human patients. Scalp clonality was compared among normal scalp (n=4), patchy alopecia areata scalp (n=8), and alopecia totalis/universalis scalp (n=8). Tofacitinib was given for 6 to 18 months, followed by 6 months of follow-up off drug to assess delayed response and recurrence. On the human side, TCRbeta sequencing was run on scalp tissue and on sorted CD4+ and CD8+ peripheral blood T cells from healthy controls and from alopecia areata patients with either patchy or totalis/universalis disease.

V sheds 3 bases and J sheds 13 bases, leaving 11 bases between their ends. CDR1 and CDR2 were assigned from the germline V gene as ENHRY and SYGVKD. The CDR3 spans 11 residues, from the cysteine through the phenylalanine. This entry keeps only the CDR3 DNA: 33 bases, framed from base 1. The study at large found these results: Many expanded lesional clones were found to persist in scalp and blood during tofacitinib treatment, and relapse after treatment cessation may be partly explained by this persistence. The treated cohort was small, with a single nonresponder, so links between baseline CD8+ expansion and response need larger studies. Scalp clonality and the number of expanded CD8+ clones among the top 100 scalp clones were significantly decreased by tofacitinib. Compared with normal scalp, lesional scalp, particularly in alopecia totalis/universalis, had higher clonality and more expanded CD8+ clones, which suggests antigenic drive. TCR sequences shared between patients were less clear than in mice, possibly partly because of HLA diversity in the patient population. Resident alphabeta T cells in normal human skin are also sequenced, complicating scalp TCR repertoire analysis, unlike mouse skin dominated by gammadelta T cells.

The receptor was derived from a human donor with alopecia areata. The sample consisted of CD4+ T cells sorted from blood, taken at week 4, from a patient treated with tofacitinib. Recombination connected TRBV10-3 to TRBJ2-3, with TRBD2 as a weak D call on 6 bases. Here the CDR3 is given as CAISERDSKYF. The DNA sequence is given as TGTGCCATCAGTGAACGGGACTCGAAGTATTTT.